These 2 T cell receptor beta chains share one sample of origin, sequenced in a study of blood T cell repertoires in COVID-19 (dated by TCRdb to about 2020). The library came from the immunoSEQ multiplex PCR assay. Held by TCRdb, this immuneACCESS table contains in-frame sequences only and omits some clones. Under half of the omission traces to an unresolved V gene where checked; the cause of the rest is unknown. The sample records approximately 240,000 clones, approximately 92% of which are singletons. Of the sample, approximately 3.5% falls within the top ten clones. The sample taken for sequencing was PBMCs or T cells enriched from blood (not recorded which). Receptor source: a woman aged 18-30 years in a cohort exposed to, infected with or recovered from COVID-19 (not recorded which).

The V call is TRBV24-1, the J call TRBJ2-7; 7 bases fit TRBD1. Per the germline V gene, CDR1 is KGHDR and CDR2 is SFDVKD. Trimming at V came to 2 bases and at J to 5 bases, leaving 5 bases not matched to a gene. The CDR3 has 14 residues. CDR3 nucleotide sequence: TGTGCCACCAGTGATTCACAGGGGATCGACGAGCAGTACTTC. Translating gives CATSDSQGIDEQYF.

The chain is built from TRBV4-2 and TRBJ2-1, with TRBD2 matching over 9 bases. Germline V lookup: CDR1 LGHNA, CDR2 YNFKEQ. J was trimmed by 9 bases and V by 0 bases; bases with no gene match: 15. CDR3 length: 18 residues. The CDR3 protein is CASSQDPPSGALPCEQFF. CDR3 bases: TGTGCCAGCAGCCAAGACCCTCCTAGCGGGGCGCTACCCTGTGAGCAGTTCTTC.